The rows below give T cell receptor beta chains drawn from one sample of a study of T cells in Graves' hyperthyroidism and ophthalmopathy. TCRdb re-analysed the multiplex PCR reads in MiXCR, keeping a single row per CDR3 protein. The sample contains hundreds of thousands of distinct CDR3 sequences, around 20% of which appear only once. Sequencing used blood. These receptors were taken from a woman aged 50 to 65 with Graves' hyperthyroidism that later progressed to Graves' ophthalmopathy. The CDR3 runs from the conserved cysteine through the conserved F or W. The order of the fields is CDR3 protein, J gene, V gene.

CASSFKQGFEAFF,TRBJ1-1,TRBV7-3
CASSGGTGGSYNEQFF,TRBJ2-1,TRBV7-9
CASSSGQGPNEQFF,TRBJ2-1,TRBV4-2
CSVQTAFDYGYTF,TRBJ1-2,TRBV29-1
CASNVGGSTLYEQYF,TRBJ2-7,TRBV6-1
CSVVISQETQYF,TRBJ2-5,TRBV29-1
CASSAVRAGANVLTF,TRBJ2-6,TRBV13
CASSGGLAGGVEQYF,TRBJ2-7,TRBV6-1
CASSWGGQGAKNIQYF,TRBJ2-4,TRBV12-3/TRBV12-4
CASSLRYMGTEAFF,TRBJ1-1,TRBV5-1
CTSSLSDTEAFF,TRBJ1-1,TRBV7-9
CASSKFKNSNQPQHF,TRBJ1-5,TRBV5-6
CATSRHLWPGSNYGYTF,TRBJ1-2,TRBV15
CASSMGLAETSIDTQYF,TRBJ2-3,TRBV7-3
CASSERGLAGGSSYNEQFF,TRBJ2-1,TRBV6-1
CASSQMDREGNTIYF,TRBJ1-3,TRBV4-2
CASRLRGQSPLHF,TRBJ1-6,TRBV12-3/TRBV12-4
CASSARQGRSISEAFF,TRBJ1-1,TRBV7-2
CSARDPQGAEAFF,TRBJ1-1,TRBV20-1
CSASGGAKETQYF,TRBJ2-5,TRBV20-1
CASSAGSLQETQYF,TRBJ2-5,TRBV18
CASSQLLGQGRFIANEKLFF,TRBJ1-4,TRBV3-1
CASSFNRGGSGTDTQYF,TRBJ2-3,TRBV7-9
CASSPKGGTYEQYF,TRBJ2-7,TRBV18
CASSQSSGGTRSYNEQFF,TRBJ2-1,TRBV3-1
CASRGGLDYEQYF,TRBJ2-7,TRBV13
CASSTKTGLGTDTQYF,TRBJ2-3,TRBV7-2